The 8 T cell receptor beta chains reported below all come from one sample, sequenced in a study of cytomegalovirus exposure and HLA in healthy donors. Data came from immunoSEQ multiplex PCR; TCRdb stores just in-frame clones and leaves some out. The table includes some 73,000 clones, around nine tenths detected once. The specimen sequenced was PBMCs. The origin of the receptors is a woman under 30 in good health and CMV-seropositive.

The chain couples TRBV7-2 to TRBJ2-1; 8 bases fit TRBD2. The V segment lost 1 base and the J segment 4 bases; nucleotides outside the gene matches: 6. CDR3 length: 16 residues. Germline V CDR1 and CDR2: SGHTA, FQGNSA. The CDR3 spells CASSLGGGGTYNEQFF. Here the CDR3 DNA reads TGTGCCAGCAGCTTAGGTGGCGGGGGGACTTACAATGAGCAGTTCTTC.

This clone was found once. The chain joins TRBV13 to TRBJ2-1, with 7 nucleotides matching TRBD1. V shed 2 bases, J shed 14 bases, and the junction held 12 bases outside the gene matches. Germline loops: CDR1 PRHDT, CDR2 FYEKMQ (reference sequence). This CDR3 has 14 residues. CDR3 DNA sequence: TGTGCCAGCAGCTTAACCGGACAGGTAAACGAAAAGTTCTTC. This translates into CASSLTGQVNEKFF.

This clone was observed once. The CDR3 loop is CASSLEAGYSTDTQYF. As DNA, the CDR3 is TGTGCCAGCAGCTTAGAGGCAGGATATAGCACAGATACGCAGTATTTT. This rearrangement joins TRBV11-2 to TRBJ2-3; unclear D gene. Germline V CDR1 and CDR2: SGHAT, FQNNGV. This CDR3 spans 16 amino acids. The V end was cut by 0 bases, the J end by 0 bases, with 10 bases between.

As DNA, the CDR3 is TGTGCCAGCAGTTTACTGACGGGGGGTGAAAAACTGTTTTTT. Its translation: CASSLLTGGEKLFF. This rearrangement joins TRBV27 to TRBJ1-4, with D possibly being TRBD1 (5 bases). Trimming took 2 bases from V and 7 from J, leaving 11 bases between them. From germline, CDR1 is MNHEY and CDR2 SMNVEV (reference sequence). CDR3 length: 14 amino acids.

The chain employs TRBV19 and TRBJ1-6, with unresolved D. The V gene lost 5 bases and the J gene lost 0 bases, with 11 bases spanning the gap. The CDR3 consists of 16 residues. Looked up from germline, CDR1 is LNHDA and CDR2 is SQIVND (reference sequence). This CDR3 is CASSQRRSSYNSPLHF. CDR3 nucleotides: TGTGCCAGTAGTCAGCGAAGGAGCTCCTATAATTCACCCCTCCACTTT.

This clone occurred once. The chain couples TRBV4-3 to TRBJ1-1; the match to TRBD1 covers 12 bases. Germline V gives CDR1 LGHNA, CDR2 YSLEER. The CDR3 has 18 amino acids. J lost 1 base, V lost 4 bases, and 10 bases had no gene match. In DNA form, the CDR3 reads TGCGCCAGCAGCCCAGTCCCGGGACAGGGGGCCGGGAACACTGAAGCTTTCTTT. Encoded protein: CASSPVPGQGAGNTEAFF.

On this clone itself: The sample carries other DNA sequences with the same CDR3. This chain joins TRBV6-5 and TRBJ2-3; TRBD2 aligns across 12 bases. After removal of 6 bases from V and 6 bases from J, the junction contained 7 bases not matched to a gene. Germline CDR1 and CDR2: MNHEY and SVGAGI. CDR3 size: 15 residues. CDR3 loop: CASSRLAGGPDTQYF. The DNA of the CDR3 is TGTGCCAGCAGCCGGCTAGCGGGAGGGCCGGATACGCAGTATTTT.

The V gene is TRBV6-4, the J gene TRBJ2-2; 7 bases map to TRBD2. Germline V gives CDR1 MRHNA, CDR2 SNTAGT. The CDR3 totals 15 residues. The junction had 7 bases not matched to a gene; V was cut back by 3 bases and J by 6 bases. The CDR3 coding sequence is TGTGCCAGCAGTGAAGTCGGGGGGTACGCCGGGGAGCTGTTTTTT. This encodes CASSEVGGYAGELFF.